This T cell receptor beta chain was sequenced in a study of blood T cell repertoires in COVID-19. This CDR3 is 14 amino acids long. The germline V gene has CDR1 LGHNA and CDR2 YSLEER. V was pared by 1 base and J by 5 bases, with 11 bases between. Under the authors' procedure: Reference gene primer amplification in the assay estimated nucleated cell counts. TCRdb's copy holds only in-frame clones and misses some; the assay was immunoSEQ multiplex PCR. That table supplies the V and J calls and clone size; D and trimming were determined from the DNA. Seen here are around 170,000 clones, 90% to 95% observed once, and the top ten hold around 0.5%.

Sequencing input: peripheral blood. The V and J genes are TRBV4-3 and TRBJ1-2; D remains unclear. This TCR was recovered from a man in his fifties or sixties with acute or convalescent COVID-19. CDR3 in DNA: TGCGCCAGCAGCCAAGGAGCCCTCGGGTATGGCTACACCTTC. Amino acid sequence: CASSQGALGYGYTF.